This T cell receptor (beta chain) was retrieved from a study of tumor-infiltrating T cells and Merkel cell polyomavirus (dated by TCRdb to 2015 to 2018). Context from the whole study: In Merkel cell carcinoma patients, the study investigated CD8+ T cells specific for the Merkel cell polyomavirus KLL epitope. The majority of whole-tumor samples consisted of roughly 23-micron curls cut from formalin-fixed, paraffin-embedded tissue blocks. Varying disease stages were represented at patient presentation, and patients were followed for a median of approximately 2.8 years (range 1.1 to 6.0 years). TRB sequencing was performed on KLL-tetramer-sorted cells from blood or tumor-infiltrating lymphocytes in fewer than 15 samples, as well as on about a dozen matched whole-tumor samples. Varied, non-standardized therapies, including chemotherapy, radiation and immunotherapies, were received by the patients. Across the study, one tumor sample was a frozen nodal tumor digest and one was a flash-frozen core biopsy of a metastasis. The investigation overall reported the following: More unique KLL-specific clonotypes in tumors (about 5-120 vs 0-3) was associated with a significant MCC-specific survival advantage (P = 0.0051). KLL-specific TRB repertoires were found to be diverse and largely private, with only one public clonotype, shared by two patients, identified among around 400 unique sequences. One limitation of the study is the small sample size (n of about 12 patients). Significantly improved MCC-specific survival was associated with a higher intratumoral fraction of KLL-specific T cells (roughly 1.9-20% versus 0-0.14%). The study examined just one viral epitope, so T cells targeting other Merkel cell polyomavirus epitopes were not captured.

Trimming leaves V shorter by 6 bases and J shorter by 5 bases, with the junction holding 9 bases beyond the gene matches. The CDR3 covers 16 residues, taking in both the cysteine and the phenylalanine. The 39 bases shown cover part of the CDR3, and their frame starts at base 1. The germline V gene provides CDR1 MNHEY and CDR2 SVGEGT. Receptor libraries were prepared by the immunoSEQ multiplex PCR assay. Adaptive Biotechnologies (Seattle, WA) carried out genomic DNA extraction, TRB sequencing and normalization. Concerning the study's data processing: Clonality was computed as one minus Shannon entropy of productive TRB sequences normalized by log2 of unique productive sequences. To identify KLL-specific clonotypes in tumors, TCRbeta CDR3 amino acid sequences were matched against the sequences from the tetramer-sorted sample of each patient. Imported from immuneACCESS, the table was reduced by TCRdb to in-frame sequences with V and J called. These copies leave out some clones; in studies compared against another copy, an unresolved V gene accounts for under half, and the cause of the remainder is not known. Clone size and V and J calls were adopted from that table, with D and trimming inferred from the DNA. This sample's records show fewer than 550 clones. Of the sample, around 15% is held by the ten largest clones.

This clone comes out as medium-sized (0.01 to 0.1%) from its frequency, since no count is listed. Its antigen remains undetermined. Read data end 3 residues before the CDR3 end; the end is taken from the germline J gene. All patients' tumors stained robustly positive for Merkel cell polyomavirus Large T antigen by immunohistochemistry. The study included about eleven Merkel cell carcinoma patients who had robust KLL-tetramer+ populations, above 0.04% of CD8+ T cells, in blood and/or cultured TIL. All patients were identified as Caucasian, and a median age of approximately 69 years (range roughly 45 to 80 years) was recorded.

Sequenced: tumor tissue. This TCR came from a woman in her 50s with Merkel cell carcinoma. The chain is made from TRBV6-2 or TRBV6-3 and TRBJ2-3; TRBD1 aligns with 12 central bases. The CDR3 in this case is CASSPPGTGGRDTQYF. CDR3 DNA (partial): TGTGCCAGCAGCCCTCCGGGGACAGGGGGCAGAGATACG.